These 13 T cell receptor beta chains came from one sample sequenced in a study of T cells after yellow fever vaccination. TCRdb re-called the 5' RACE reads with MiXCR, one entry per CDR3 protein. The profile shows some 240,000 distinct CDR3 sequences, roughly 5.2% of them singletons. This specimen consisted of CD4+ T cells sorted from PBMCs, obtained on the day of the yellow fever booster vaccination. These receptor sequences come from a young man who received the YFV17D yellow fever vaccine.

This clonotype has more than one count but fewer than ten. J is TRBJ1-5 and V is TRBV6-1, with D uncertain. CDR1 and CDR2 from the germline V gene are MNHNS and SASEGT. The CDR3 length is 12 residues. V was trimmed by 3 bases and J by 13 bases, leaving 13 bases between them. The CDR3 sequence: CASSEDRVSQHF. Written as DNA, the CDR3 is TGTGCCAGCAGTGAGGATAGGGTATCACAGCATTTT.

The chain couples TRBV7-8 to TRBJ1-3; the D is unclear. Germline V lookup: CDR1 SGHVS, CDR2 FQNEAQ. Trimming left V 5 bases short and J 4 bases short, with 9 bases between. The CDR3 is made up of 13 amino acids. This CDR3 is CASSADRGNTIYF. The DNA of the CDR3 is TGTGCCAGCAGCGCCGATCGCGGAAACACCATATATTTT.

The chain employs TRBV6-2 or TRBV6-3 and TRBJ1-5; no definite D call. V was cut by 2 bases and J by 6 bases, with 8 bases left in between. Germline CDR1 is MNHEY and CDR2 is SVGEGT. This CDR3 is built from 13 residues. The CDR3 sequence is CASSYASGQPQHF. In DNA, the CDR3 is TGTGCCAGCAGTTACGCGTCGGGTCAGCCCCAGCATTTT.

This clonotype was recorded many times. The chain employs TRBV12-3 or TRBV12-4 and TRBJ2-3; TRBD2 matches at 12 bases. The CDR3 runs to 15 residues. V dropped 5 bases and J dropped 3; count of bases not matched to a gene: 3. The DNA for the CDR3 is TGTGCCAGCAGTCCCGGGACTAGCGGGACAGATACGCAGTATTTT. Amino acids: CASSPGTSGTDTQYF.

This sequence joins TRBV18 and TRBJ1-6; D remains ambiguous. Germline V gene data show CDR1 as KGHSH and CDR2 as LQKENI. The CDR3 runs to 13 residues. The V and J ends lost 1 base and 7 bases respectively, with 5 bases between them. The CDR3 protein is CASSPRENSPLHF. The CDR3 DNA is TGTGCCAGCTCACCACGGGAAAATTCACCCCTCCACTTT.

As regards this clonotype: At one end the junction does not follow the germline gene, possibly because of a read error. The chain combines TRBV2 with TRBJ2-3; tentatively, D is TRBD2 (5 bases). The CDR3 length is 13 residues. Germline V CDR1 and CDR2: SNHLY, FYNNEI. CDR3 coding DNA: TGTGCCAGCAGTGAGGGGAGCACAGATACGAAGTATTTT. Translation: CASSEGSTDTKYF.

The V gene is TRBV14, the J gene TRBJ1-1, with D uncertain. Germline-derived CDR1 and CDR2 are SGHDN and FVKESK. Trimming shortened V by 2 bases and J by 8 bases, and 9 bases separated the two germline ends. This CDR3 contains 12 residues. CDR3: CASSQRREEAFF. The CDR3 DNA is TGTGCCAGCAGCCAAAGGAGGGAGGAAGCTTTCTTT.

The CDR3 DNA is TGCGCCAGCAGGGCCGGAACGGGAAGCTCCTACGAGCAGTACGTC. Translated, it gives CASRAGTGSSYEQYV. V is TRBV10-2 and J is TRBJ2-7; D possibly corresponds to TRBD2 (5 bases). Germline V gene data show CDR1 as WSHSY and CDR2 as SAAADI. V was trimmed by 6 bases and J by 0 bases, leaving 15 bases between them. This CDR3 contains 15 residues.

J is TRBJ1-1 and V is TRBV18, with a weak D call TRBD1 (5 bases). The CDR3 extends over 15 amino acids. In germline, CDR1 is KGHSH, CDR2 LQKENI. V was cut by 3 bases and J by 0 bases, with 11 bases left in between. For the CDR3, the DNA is TGTGCCAGCTCACCGGTCGAGGGGATGAACACTGAAGCTTTCTTT. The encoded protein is CASSPVEGMNTEAFF. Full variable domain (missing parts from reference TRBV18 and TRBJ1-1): NAGVMQNPRHLVRRRGQEARLRCSPMKGHSHVYWYRQLPEEGLKFMVYLQKENIIDESGMPKERFSAEFPKEGPSILRIQQVVRGDSAAYFCASSPVEGMNTEAFFGQGTRLTVV.

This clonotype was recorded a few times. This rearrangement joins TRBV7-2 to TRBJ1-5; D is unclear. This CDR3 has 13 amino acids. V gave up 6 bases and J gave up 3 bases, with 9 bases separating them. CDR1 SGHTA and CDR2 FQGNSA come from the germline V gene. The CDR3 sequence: CASSGMPNQPQHF. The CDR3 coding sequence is TGTGCCAGCAGTGGGATGCCCAATCAGCCCCAGCATTTT.

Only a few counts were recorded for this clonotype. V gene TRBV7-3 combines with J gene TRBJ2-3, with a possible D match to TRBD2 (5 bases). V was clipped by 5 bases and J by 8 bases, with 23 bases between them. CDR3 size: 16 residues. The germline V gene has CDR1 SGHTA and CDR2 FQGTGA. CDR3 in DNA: TGTGCCAGCAGCGCTAGTAGCGCTGGAGGAATTGGTACGCAGTATTTT. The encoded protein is CASSASSAGGIGTQYF.

CDR3 residues: CASSQDPNRGPGMNTEAFF. DNA for the CDR3: TGTGCCAGCAGCCAAGATCCAAACAGGGGGCCAGGTATGAACACTGAAGCTTTCTTT. V is TRBV4-2 and J is TRBJ1-1; 9 bases map to TRBD1. The CDR3 has 19 amino acids. CDR1 and CDR2 (germline): LGHNA, YNFKEQ. Trimming removed 0 bases from V and 0 bases from J; junction bases left unmatched: 11.

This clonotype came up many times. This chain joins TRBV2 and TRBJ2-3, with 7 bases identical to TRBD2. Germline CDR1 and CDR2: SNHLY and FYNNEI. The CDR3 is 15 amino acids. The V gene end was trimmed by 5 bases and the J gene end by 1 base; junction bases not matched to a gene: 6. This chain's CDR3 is CASSRPSGGTDTQYF. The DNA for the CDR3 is TGTGCCAGCAGTCGGCCTAGCGGAGGCACAGATACGCAGTATTTT.